These T cell receptor beta chains were read from a single sample in a study of blood T cells in healthy people across ages. TCRdb re-analysed the 5' RACE reads in MiXCR, keeping a single row per CDR3 protein. The table shows more than 700,000 distinct CDR3 sequences, with roughly 50% occurring only once. The sequencing input was blood. Receptors were obtained from an elderly man in good health. Each CDR3 is given without its conserved first and last residue.

CDR3 length,J gene,V gene,CDR3 protein
11,TRBJ2-1,TRBV20-1,SASVISYNEQF
14,TRBJ1-1,TRBV9,ASSVAPAGRDTKAF
13,TRBJ2-1,TRBV10-3,AIRPILAAYNEQF
11,-,TRBV20-1,SVGQGAFDEQY
13,TRBJ2-1,TRBV20-1,SASETGLGGNEQF
12,TRBJ2-5,TRBV4-1,ASSLAGFTETQY
10,TRBJ2-7,TRBV5-1,ASSLAGDERY
13,TRBJ2-1,TRBV6-1,ASSLLAGGQVGQF
14,TRBJ2-1,TRBV6-5,ASSYSRISTYNEQF
10,TRBJ2-3,TRBV30,AWSPGPLAAY
11,TRBJ2-7,TRBV6-6,ASNGRVGYEQY
11,TRBJ2-1,TRBV7-9,ASRGGAVNEQF
13,TRBJ2-3,TRBV3-1,AGSQDIIKADTQY
13,TRBJ2-7,TRBV20-1,SATKTGTRGYEQY
13,TRBJ2-7,TRBV3-1,ASSQSGGGPNEQY
13,TRBJ2-5,TRBV20-1,SARGTSGIGETQY
12,TRBJ1-2,TRBV12-3/TRBV12-4,ASSSTVANYGYT
9,TRBJ2-5,TRBV25-1,ASSEFREQY
13,-,TRBV2,ASSGLAGVAHEQY
13,TRBJ2-1,TRBV20-1,SARDSGTSSDEQF
14,TRBJ2-7,TRBV11-2,ASSLVGVTSSYEQY
12,TRBJ2-7,TRBV6-5,ASSPSWGSYEQY
15,TRBJ2-5,TRBV27,ASSLLVAGGSTNKQY
11,TRBJ1-4,TRBV29-1,SVAGTLGGKLF
11,TRBJ2-7,TRBV2,ASNGEAGYEQY
15,TRBJ2-1,TRBV5-1,ASRASGGAQSYNEQF
15,TRBJ1-2,TRBV12-3/TRBV12-4,ASSFRGGWGLPYGYT
14,TRBJ2-5,TRBV7-2,ACSSSGTDNQETQY
14,TRBJ2-3,TRBV6-6,ASSYGEGGVPRYAY
13,TRBJ2-7,TRBV28,ASSLTGQPNYEQY
14,TRBJ2-1,TRBV9,ASSVGGRPSYNEQF
15,TRBJ2-5,TRBV3-1,ASSQESVRKAQETQY
14,TRBJ2-5,TRBV5-6,ASSSTSGRVSETQY
11,TRBJ2-4,TRBV9,ASSKGTLGEQY